This TCR beta chain was sequenced during a study of T cell repertoires in cytomegalovirus infection. This CDR3 has 15 residues. CDR1 SNHLY and CDR2 FYNNEI come from the germline V gene. In TCRdb, the reads were re-called with MiXCR into one record per CDR3 protein. The sample includes 800,000 to 950,000 distinct CDR3 sequences, over 25% of them seen just once. Turning to this clonotype: As yet, its antigen is unknown. Its ends do not fully match the called genes, so a read error is possible.

The rearrangement links TRBV2 to TRBJ1-2; D perhaps matches TRBD1 (5 bases). Material: cultured CD8+ T cells from PBMCs, obtained from culture after CMV antigen stimulation. This TCR was recovered from a human donor in good health (CMV status not recorded). Some clones in this sample may be carry-over from other donors' samples. The CDR3 sequence: CASPGGRVEIYDYTF. Here the CDR3 DNA reads TGTGCCAGCCCTGGGGGGAGAGTTGAGATCTATGACTACACCTTC.